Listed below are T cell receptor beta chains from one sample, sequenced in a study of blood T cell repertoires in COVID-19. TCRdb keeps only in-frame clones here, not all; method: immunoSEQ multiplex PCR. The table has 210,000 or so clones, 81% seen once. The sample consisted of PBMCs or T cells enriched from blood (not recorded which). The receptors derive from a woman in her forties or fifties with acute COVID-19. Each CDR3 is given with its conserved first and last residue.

CASSLVSGLPTDTQYF	TRBV11-2
CASSVGDRVGYGYTF	TRBV9
CASSSGRVNLKEQYF	TRBV5-1
CAIGIGGAYNEQFF	TRBV10-3
CASSPFAGPGQGILDSPLHF	TRBV18
CASSIPSVLHNEQFF	TRBV19
CATRGQGSNQPQHF	TRBV19
CSVVGPGNEKLFF	TRBV29-1
CASTRPGRDTGELFF	TRBV7-9
CASSFQRQGTGGLYTF	TRBV28
CASSLGPTFTIPWEQFF	TRBV7-2
CASSQEGGGGWINQPQHF	TRBV4-1
CASSFAGTSGYEQYF	TRBV7-2
CASSLPTAGTDTQYF	TRBV28
CASSTPTGLNTEAFF	TRBV3-1/TRBV3-2
CASSSSRSATDTQYF	TRBV18
CASSQETWAGSTGELFF	TRBV4-1
CASSMPGEGHQPQHF	TRBV19
CASSYRVGTYNSPLHF	TRBV28
CASSEGLAPGTDTQYF	TRBV28
CASISLFYEQYF	TRBV3-1/TRBV3-2
CASSPPTSNIGSSTQETQYF	TRBV18
CASSFNVRSSYEQYF	TRBV5-5
CASSLAGGNEKLFF	TRBV7-6
CASSPGLYRQAGELFF	TRBV7-2
CASNPSYGGFGANVLTF	TRBV2
CASSVDLSSIYQPQHF	TRBV19
CASIGQGRDTNEQFF	TRBV28
CASQTGKSPLHF	TRBV6-6
CASSSTTGGLRGLFF	TRBV27
CASSAKVLAGYNEQFF	TRBV11-2
CASSGRDRGPNQPQHF	TRBV6-1
CASSPAGGSDTQYF	TRBV4-2
CASSPLDNQETQYF	TRBV18
CATSRDPGAVGGGVPDTQYF	TRBV15